This T cell receptor (beta chain) was recovered during a study of T cells after yellow fever vaccination. Study-wide points: Some clonotypes, a small share, were shared between CD4 and CD8 compartments. Contaminating bulk clonotypes could be abundant in FACS-sorted repertoires. Booster sampling recovered most clones from primary vaccination (nearly 98% CD4, over 75% CD8).

Germline V gene sequence: CDR1 ENHRY, CDR2 SYGVKD. This CDR3 has 13 amino acids. V was pared by 6 bases and J by 6 bases, with 6 bases of the junction left unmatched. This clonotype was seen a few times. The antigen is not known. UMIs and a universal primer site were added when TCR cDNA was made by 5'RACE template switching. TCRdb re-derived calls from the 5' RACE reads in MiXCR, one entry per CDR3 protein. The repertoire includes about 260,000 distinct CDR3 sequences, 10% to 15% of them detected once, and roughly 0.5% sits in the top ten. The chain combines TRBV10-3 with TRBJ1-2, with 8 bases identical to TRBD1. The sample was CD4+ T cells sorted from PBMCs, taken 45 days after the yellow fever booster vaccination. The origin of this receptor is a man aged 30 to 45 who received the YFV17D yellow fever vaccine. The CDR3 DNA reads as TGTGCCATCAGCCGACAGGGGTCGGATGGCTACACCTTC. Translated: CAISRQGSDGYTF.